The rows below give T cell receptor beta chains drawn from one sample of a study of immune heterogeneity within non-small cell lung tumors. TCRdb re-analysed the multiplex PCR reads in MiXCR, keeping a single row per CDR3 protein. This sample carries around 2,200 distinct CDR3 sequences, about 30% of them seen once, and the ten largest clones take around 15%. The sequenced material came from lung tumor tissue. Every receptor here comes from a man aged 55 to 70 with non-small cell lung cancer. CDR3s include the opening cysteine and the closing phenylalanine or tryptophan. The D gene is left open where the match is weak. Expanded clones get a size class; other rows say once, few or many, or leave the size out.

>TRBD1|medium-sized|TRBV28|TRBJ2-7
TGTGCCAGCAGTTTACCGGGACAGGGTTACTACGAGCAGTACTTC
CASSLPGQGYYEQYF
>.|few|TRBV18|TRBJ2-5
TGTGCCAGCTCACCAGCGCCAGAGACCCAGTACTTC
CASSPAPETQYF
>TRBD1|medium-sized|TRBV7-2|TRBJ1-2
TGTGCCAGCAGCAATCATCCGGGACAGATATCCTCCCGATATGGCTACACCTTC
CASSNHPGQISSRYGYTF
>.|few|TRBV5-4|TRBJ2-5
TGTGCCAGCAGCTTGGAGGGGCTTCAAGAGACCCAGTACTTC
CASSLEGLQETQYF
>TRBD1|.|TRBV6-5|TRBJ2-2
TGTGCCAACAGTTACTGGGGGACAGACTACGGGGAGCTGTTTTTT
CANSYWGTDYGELFF
>.|.|TRBV6-2/TRBV6-3|TRBJ2-5
TGTGCCAGCAGTTACTCGAGTGAGACCCAGTACTTC
CASSYSSETQYF
>TRBD2|few|TRBV4-2|TRBJ2-3
TGTGCCAGCAGCCAAGATTCAGTAGCGGGAGAGGGAACAGATACGCAGTATTTT
CASSQDSVAGEGTDTQYF
>.|large|TRBV6-1|TRBJ1-5
TGTGCCAGCAGTGAAGACTATAGCAATCAGCCCCAGCATTTT
CASSEDYSNQPQHF
>.|few|TRBV2|TRBJ2-5
TGTGCCAGCAGTCCCTCCCATCGGGAGACCCAGTACTTC
CASSPSHRETQYF
>TRBD2|medium-sized|TRBV20-1|TRBJ2-1
TGCAGTGCCCATAGCGGGAGGGCCGGGGATGAGCAGTTCTTC
CSAHSGRAGDEQFF
>.|large|TRBV5-4|TRBJ2-2
TGTGCCAGCAGCTTGGGGGGGTCCACCGGGGAGCTGTTTTTT
CASSLGGSTGELFF
>TRBD1|medium-sized|TRBV18|TRBJ1-5
TGTGCCAGCTCATCCTCTCAGGGGGCAAGCAATCAGCCCCAGCATTTT
CASSSSQGASNQPQHF
>.|.|TRBV11-2|TRBJ2-5
TGTGCCAGCAGGACCCCAGGGCGAGGAGAGACCCAGTACTTC
CASRTPGRGETQYF
>.|medium-sized|TRBV6-1|TRBJ2-7
TGTGCCAGCACCCACAGTGTGGGGTACGAGCAGTACTTC
CASTHSVGYEQYF
>TRBD1|.|TRBV25-1|TRBJ2-5
TGTGCCAGCAGCCCTGGGACAGGGGGTTGGGAGACCCAGTACTTC
CASSPGTGGWETQYF
>.|few|TRBV25-1|TRBJ1-2
TGTGCCAGCTGGACATTCTATGGCTACACCTTC
CASWTFYGYTF
>TRBD1|large|TRBV19|TRBJ2-2
TGTGCCACCGACAGGGCGAACACCGGGGAGCTGTTTTTT
CATDRANTGELFF
>.|few|TRBV9|TRBJ2-5
TGTGCCAGCAGCGTAGCTGACGAGGGAGGTTGGGAGACCCAGTACTTC
CASSVADEGGWETQYF
>.|medium-sized|TRBV15|TRBJ2-2
TGTGCCACCAGCTTGCTGGGGCAGAACACCGGGGAGCTGTTTTTT
CATSLLGQNTGELFF
>TRBD1|medium-sized|TRBV28|TRBJ1-5
TGTGCCAGCAGTCCAGAACGACAGGGTAGCAATCAGCCCCAGCATTTT
CASSPERQGSNQPQHF
>TRBD2|large|TRBV9|TRBJ2-1
TGTGCCAGCAGCGTAGAGTGGGCTAGCGGGAGTCTAGATGAGCAGTTCTTC
CASSVEWASGSLDEQFF
>TRBD2|medium-sized|TRBV3-1|TRBJ2-1
TGTGCCAGCAGCCAAAAGGGACTAAAGTCGACCAATGAGCAGTTCTTC
CASSQKGLKSTNEQFF
>TRBD1|.|TRBV27|TRBJ2-7
TGTGCCAGCAGTTTCGGACAGGGGGCCGGCTACGAGCAGTACTTC
CASSFGQGAGYEQYF
>.|few|TRBV10-1|TRBJ2-5
TGCGCCAGCACCGCTATAATGCTATTACAAGAGACCCAGTACTTC
CASTAIMLLQETQYF
>.|medium-sized|TRBV28|TRBJ1-4
TGTGCCAGCAGTTTATCGGGCTTCGGGCTTAATGAAAAACTGTTTTTT
CASSLSGFGLNEKLFF
>TRBD1|few|TRBV4-3|TRBJ2-5
TGCGCCAGCAGCCAATACAGGGGGCAAGAGACCCAGTACTTC
CASSQYRGQETQYF
>TRBD1|medium-sized|TRBV4-3|TRBJ1-3
TGCGCCAGCAGCCAAGAGGACAGGGCTGGAAACACCATATATTTT
CASSQEDRAGNTIYF
>TRBD1|.|TRBV2|TRBJ1-5
TGTGCCAGCAGGGGACAGAGCCACAATCAGCCCCAGCATTTT
CASRGQSHNQPQHF
>TRBD1|few|TRBV27|TRBJ1-4
TGTGCCAGCAGGCGGGGGACAGTTGAGGGTGAAAAGCTGTTTTTT
CASRRGTVEGEKLFF
>TRBD1|.|TRBV28|TRBJ2-7
TGTGCCAGCAGTCGGGACAGGGTGTTCTACGAGCAGTACTTC
CASSRDRVFYEQYF
>.|few|TRBV19|TRBJ2-3
TGTGCCAGTGCCGCCGACCCAGCGGACACAGATACGCAGTATTTT
CASAADPADTDTQYF
>.|medium-sized|TRBV20-1|TRBJ1-2
TGCAGTGCTAGAGATCTCGGGGGAAGGGGGGCTAACTATGGCTACACCTTC
CSARDLGGRGANYGYTF
>TRBD1|large|TRBV19|TRBJ1-6
TGTGCCAGTAGTACGGGACAGCCTAATTCACCCCTCCACTTT
CASSTGQPNSPLHF
>.|medium-sized|TRBV28|TRBJ2-7
TGTGCCAGCAGTCCCCAGGACACGGAGACGTCCAGGGGGGGGCCTTCCGAGCAGTACTTC
CASSPQDTETSRGGPSEQYF
>.|large|TRBV10-2|TRBJ1-3
TGCGCCAGCAGTGAGTCGATTCTGGACATCTCTGGAAACACCATATATTTT
CASSESILDISGNTIYF
>TRBD2|medium-sized|TRBV30|TRBJ2-1
TGTGCCAGAGATAGCGGGAGTTCCTACAATGAGCAGTTCTTC
CARDSGSSYNEQFF
>.|.|TRBV30|TRBJ1-1
TGTGCCTGGAGTGTTTCCCCTGAAGCTTTCTTT
CAWSVSPEAFF
>TRBD1|medium-sized|TRBV20-1|TRBJ1-1
TGCAGTGCCCCGACAGGGGGCGCGGAAGCTTTCTTT
CSAPTGGAEAFF
>.|medium-sized|TRBV30|TRBJ1-2
TGTGCCGAAGCCGAGCTCCATGGCTACACCTTC
CAEAELHGYTF
>TRBD2|.|TRBV2|TRBJ2-7
TGTGCCAGCGGCGACGGGACTAGCGGGGTCGTGACGCAGTACTTC
CASGDGTSGVVTQYF
>TRBD1|few|TRBV14|TRBJ2-7
TGTGCCAGCAGCCGATACAGGGGGCAACCCTACGAGCAGTACTTC
CASSRYRGQPYEQYF
>TRBD1|few|TRBV9|TRBJ2-5
TGTGCCAGCAGCGTTTCACAGGGGGCGCGAGAGACCCAGTACTTC
CASSVSQGARETQYF
>TRBD2|.|TRBV6-2/TRBV6-3|TRBJ2-1
TGTGCCAGCAGTCGCCCCCCTCTAGCGGGAGGTTATAATGAGCAGTTCTTC
CASSRPPLAGGYNEQFF
>.|medium-sized|TRBV6-4|TRBJ1-6
TGTGCCAGCAGTGAAGGCCTACGCGGGAATTCACCCCTCCACTTT
CASSEGLRGNSPLHF
>.|.|TRBV29-1|TRBJ2-2
TGCAGCGTTGAAGATCTTCGGGGGACCGGGGAGCTGTTTTTT
CSVEDLRGTGELFF
>.|few|TRBV30|TRBJ1-1
TGTGCCTGGAGTTCCCAGGGAGCCACTGAAGCTTTCTTT
CAWSSQGATEAFF
>.|.|TRBV6-1|TRBJ2-1
TGTGCCAGCAGGACGATGCTAGTCAGCAATGAGCAGTTCTTC
CASRTMLVSNEQFF
>.|.|TRBV20-1|TRBJ2-3
TGCAGTGCTAGCATTTCGGGATTCTCTAGCACAGATACGCAGTATTTT
CSASISGFSSTDTQYF
>TRBD2|.|TRBV20-1|TRBJ2-2
TGCAGTGCCCGCCCCGGGACTAGCGGATACACCGGGGAGCTGTTTTTT
CSARPGTSGYTGELFF
>.|medium-sized|TRBV20-1|TRBJ2-7
TGCAGTGCTCCGGGGCAAAGTCGAGAGCAGTACTTC
CSAPGQSREQYF
>.|few|TRBV7-9|TRBJ1-2
TGTGCCAGCAGCTTGGGGGACGGAGCTAACTATGGCTACACCTTC
CASSLGDGANYGYTF
>TRBD1|few|TRBV27|TRBJ1-1
TGTGCCAGCAGTTTTCAGGGGGGAAACACTGAAGCTTTCTTT
CASSFQGGNTEAFF
>.|.|TRBV11-2|TRBJ2-5
TGTGCCAGCAGCTTAAACTACGGGGAGACCCAGTACTTC
CASSLNYGETQYF
>TRBD2|.|TRBV11-3|TRBJ2-1
TGTGCCAGCAGCCACGGACTAGCGGGAGGATCTAGAGAGCAGTTCTTC
CASSHGLAGGSREQFF